The clone carrying this T cell receptor (beta chain) was seen only a few times. Its target is unknown. Trimming removed 2 bases from V and 1 base from J; junction bases left unmatched: 8. Germline CDR1 SGHTA, CDR2 FQGNSA. CDR3 length equals 18 residues. This sample was included in a study of response to subunit inactivated influenza vaccine. A single record per CDR3 protein comes from TCRdb applying MiXCR to the RT-PCR reads. Here the sample spans 500,000 to 550,000 distinct CDR3 sequences, roughly 7.6% being singletons. Findings of the study overall: With each seasonal influenza vaccination, the authors suggested, few new T cells are recruited.

The gene calls are TRBV7-2 and TRBJ2-7, with 13 bases identical to TRBD2. The clonotype originates from a man between 50 and 75 years old who received an inactivated influenza vaccine. Specimen: PBMCs from blood, collected less than 30 months after vaccination. CDR3 in DNA: TGTGCCAGCAGCTTATCTAGGACTAGCGGGAGAGGGTCCTACGAGCAGTACTTC. Its translation: CASSLSRTSGRGSYEQYF.